These 31 T cell receptor beta chains originate from one sample sequenced in a study of cytomegalovirus exposure and HLA in healthy donors. A multiplex PCR was run with 60 Vbeta primers and 13 Jbeta primers. Data came from immunoSEQ multiplex PCR; TCRdb stores just in-frame clones and leaves some out. The table counts roughly 71,000 clones; approximately 5.3% lies in the top ten. Sequencing was performed on PBMCs. These receptor sequences come from a woman aged 40 to 49 in good health and CMV-seropositive.

A word on this clone: An end of the junction differs from the germline gene, which may be a read error. The chain uses TRBV2 and TRBJ1-2; 7 positions agree with TRBD1. Looked up from germline, CDR1 is SNHLY and CDR2 is FYNNEI. The CDR3 extends over 17 amino acids. CDR3 bases: TGTGCCAGCAGGGCAGGGGGACCCGTCGTCTTCGACTATGGTTACACCTTC. It translates to CASRAGGPVVFDYGYTF.

The J gene is TRBJ2-7, the V gene TRBV5-6; TRBD2 is a possible D gene (6 bases). V was shortened by 1 base and J by 5 bases, with 7 bases between the two germline ends. CDR3 length: 12 amino acids. Germline CDR1 SGHDT, CDR2 YYEEEE. The chain's CDR3 is CASSLWRDEQYF. The CDR3 region has the DNA TGTGCCAGCAGCTTGTGGAGGGACGAGCAGTACTTC.

This rearrangement joins TRBV19 to TRBJ1-6; 9 bases are a match to TRBD1. Germline values: CDR1 LNHDA, CDR2 SQIVND (reference sequence). The CDR3 sequence is 15 residues long. With V trimmed by 4 bases and J by 10 bases, 8 bases remained unmatched. The CDR3: CASSTPGTGRSPLHF. CDR3 in DNA: TGTGCCAGTAGTACTCCCGGGACAGGGAGATCACCCCTCCACTTT.

This chain uses TRBV6-5 with TRBJ2-3; 7 bases line up with TRBD1. Germline CDR1 is MNHEY and CDR2 is SVGAGI. V was pared by 5 bases and J by 2 bases, with 7 bases of the junction left unmatched. This CDR3 has 15 residues. CDR3 in DNA: TGTGCCAGCAGTGGACCGGGACAGATCACAGATACGCAGTATTTT. Protein sequence: CASSGPGQITDTQYF.

The V gene is TRBV6-1, the J gene TRBJ1-2; the match to TRBD1 covers 9 bases. The CDR3 runs 16 residues. Germline V gene data show CDR1 as MNHNS and CDR2 as SASEGT. The J segment lost 6 bases and the V segment lost 0 bases, leaving 8 bases of the junction unmatched. The CDR3 bases are TGTGCCAGCAGTGAAGCGTCGGGACAGGGAGGAAATGGCTACACCTTC. Its protein is CASSEASGQGGNGYTF.

This chain uses TRBV4-3 with TRBJ1-5; no definite D call. This CDR3 contains 14 residues. The V end lost 0 bases, the J end lost 7 bases, and 10 bases lay between the germline ends. CDR1 is LGHNA, CDR2 YSLEER, per germline. The DNA for the CDR3 is TGCGCCAGCAGCCAAGATCGGGGTCGCCAGCCCCAGCATTTT. Translation: CASSQDRGRQPQHF.

The J gene is TRBJ2-7, the V gene TRBV6-5; D is unresolved. CDR1 is MNHEY, CDR2 SVGAGI, per germline. V was trimmed by 0 bases and J by 0 bases, leaving 3 bases between them. The CDR3 is 13 residues long. In nucleotides, the CDR3 is TGTGCCAGCAGTTACTCAGCCTCCTACGAGCAGTACTTC. It codes for CASSYSASYEQYF.

The rearrangement joins TRBV5-1 to TRBJ1-1; 8 bases fit TRBD1. V dropped 4 bases and J dropped 4; count of bases not matched to a gene: 9. The V gene's germline CDR1 is SGHRS and CDR2 YFSETQ. CDR3 size: 15 residues. CDR3: CASSPNQGAGTEAFF. The CDR3 nucleotides read TGCGCCAGCAGCCCAAACCAGGGGGCAGGCACTGAAGCTTTCTTT.

The chain carries TRBV20-1 and TRBJ2-5; D not certain. The end of the DNA is better explained by TRBJ2-7, so the J call may be wrong. Germline values: CDR1 DFQATT, CDR2 SNEGSKA (reference sequence). This CDR3 is built from 11 residues. DNA for the CDR3: TGCAGTGCTAGGCTAGATTACGAGCAGTACTTC. As protein: CSARLDYEQYF.

The V and J genes are TRBV5-1 and TRBJ2-7; TRBD1 agrees at 7 bases. With V trimmed by 4 bases and J by 3 bases, 4 bases remained unmatched. Germline values: CDR1 SGHRS, CDR2 YFSETQ. CDR3 length: 13 residues. This chain's CDR3 is CASSEGQDYEQYF. The CDR3 DNA reads as TGCGCCAGCAGCGAAGGACAGGACTACGAGCAGTACTTC.

The chain couples TRBV7-2 to TRBJ1-6, with no clear D. The CDR3 runs to 14 residues. Germline loops: CDR1 SGHTA, CDR2 FQGNSA. V was shortened by 3 bases and J by 10 bases, with 13 bases between the two germline ends. The CDR3 loop is CASSLTWTGSPLHF. The CDR3 region has the DNA TGTGCCAGCAGCTTGACTTGGACGGGATCACCCCTCCACTTT.

The chain combines TRBV6-5 with TRBJ2-3; weak D call: TRBD2 (5 bases). The CDR3 is 12 amino acids. V dropped 6 bases and J dropped 8 bases, with 12 bases sitting between them. CDR1 and CDR2 (germline): MNHEY, SVGAGI. CDR3 residues: CASSPGVGTQYF. CDR3 nucleotide sequence: TGTGCCAGCAGCCCCGGGGTGGGTACGCAGTATTTT.

The genes are TRBV19 and TRBJ1-6; 7 bases are a match to TRBD1. CDR3 length equals 21 residues. J was trimmed by 2 bases and V by 1 base; bases with no gene match: 17. Germline lookup yields CDR1 LNHDA and CDR2 SQIVND (reference sequence). For the CDR3, the DNA is TGTGCCAGTAGTATAGCCCGCACCGGTGAGAAGACAGGGCCCTATAATTCACCCCTCCACTTT. Protein sequence: CASSIARTGEKTGPYNSPLHF. Using reference TRBV19 and TRBJ1-6 for the parts outside the CDR3, the full variable domain is DGGITQSPKYLFRKEGQNVTLSCEQNLNHDAMYWYRQDPGQGLRLIYYSQIVNDFQKGDIAEGYSVSREKKESFPLTVTSAQKNPTAFYLCASSIARTGEKTGPYNSPLHFGNGTRLTVT.

The chain recombines TRBV9 with TRBJ2-5, with no clear D. This CDR3 contains 14 residues. V shed 4 bases and J shed 2 bases, with 12 bases lying between them. Germline V gene sequence: CDR1 SGDLS, CDR2 YYNGEE. The DNA of the CDR3 is TGTGCCAGCAGCCGTGGTGGCGGTCAAGAGACCCAGTACTTC. It encodes CASSRGGGQETQYF. The whole variable domain, remainder taken from reference TRBV9 and TRBJ2-5, is DSGVTQTPKHLITATGQRVTLRCSPRSGDLSVYWYQQSLDQGLQFLIQYYNGEERAKGNILERFSAQQFPDLHSELNLSSLELGDSALYFCASSRGGGQETQYFGPGTRLLVL.

The chain uses TRBV6-5 and TRBJ2-3; D gene uncertain. The CDR3 totals 13 residues. CDR1 and CDR2 (germline): MNHEY, SVGAGI. V was pared by 11 bases and J by 1 base, with 13 bases between. The CDR3 coding sequence is TGTGCCTCCCGGAAACGGGGCACAGATACGCAGTATTTT. As protein: CASRKRGTDTQYF.

The J gene is TRBJ2-7, the V gene TRBV7-2, with 11 bases fitting TRBD1. CDR1 SGHTA and CDR2 FQGNSA come from the germline V gene. The CDR3 sequence is 15 residues long. Losses at the gene ends were 1 base for V and 4 bases for J; bases not matched to a gene: 3. The CDR3 coding sequence is TGTGCCAGCAGCTTAGTCGGGACAGGGGGATACGAGCAGTACTTC. This gives the protein CASSLVGTGGYEQYF. The full variable domain, completed using reference TRBV7-2 and TRBJ2-7, is GAGVSQSPSNKVTEKGKDVELRCDPISGHTALYWYRQSLGQGLEFLIYFQGNSAPDKSGLPSDRFSAERTGGSVSTLTIQRTQQEDSAVYLCASSLVGTGGYEQYFGPGTRLTVT.

The rearrangement links TRBV27 to TRBJ1-1; D is unclear. This CDR3 comprises 15 residues. Trimming cost V 5 bases and J 4 bases, with 17 bases left between them. Per germline, CDR1 MNHEY and CDR2 SMNVEV (reference sequence). The CDR3 is CASSPRGGSLTEAFF. In DNA, the CDR3 is TGTGCCAGCAGTCCTCGGGGAGGATCCCTCACTGAAGCTTTCTTT.

The V call is TRBV2, the J call TRBJ2-1, with D possibly TRBD1 on 6 matching bases. The V and J ends lost 7 bases and 5 bases respectively, with 21 bases between them. The CDR3 has 16 amino acids. In germline, CDR1 is SNHLY, CDR2 FYNNEI. CDR3 nucleotide sequence: TGTGCCAGCATCGACCCCCGGGACACCGTTGACAATGAGCAGTTCTTC. This codes for CASIDPRDTVDNEQFF.

The rearrangement joins TRBV2 to TRBJ2-5, with 7 bases matching TRBD2. V trimming: 2 bases; J trimming: 5 bases; junction bases outside the gene matches: 8. The germline V gene has CDR1 SNHLY and CDR2 FYNNEI. This CDR3 comprises 15 residues. In nucleotides, the CDR3 is TGTGCCAGCAGTGAAAGAGGCGGGAGCTACGAGACCCAGTACTTC. This codes for CASSERGGSYETQYF. Full variable domain (remainder filled in from reference TRBV2 and TRBJ2-5): EPEVTQTPSHQVTQMGQEVILRCVPISNHLYFYWYRQILGQKVEFLVSFYNNEISEKSEIFDDQFSVERPDGSNFTLKIRSTKLEDSAMYFCASSERGGSYETQYFGPGTRLLVL.

This rearrangement joins TRBV9 to TRBJ1-2; D gene uncertain. Trimming cost V 0 bases and J 4 bases, with 16 bases left between them. Germline CDR1 is SGDLS and CDR2 is YYNGEE. This CDR3 region has 16 residues. CDR3 coding DNA: TGTGCCAGCAGCGTAGAGGGAGACACCGGCGGCTATGGCTACACCTTC. Translated, it gives CASSVEGDTGGYGYTF.

The chain carries TRBV6-1 and TRBJ2-5, with 9 bases fitting TRBD2. The CDR3 covers 15 residues. The germline V gene has CDR1 MNHNS and CDR2 SASEGT. Trimming took 2 bases from V and 5 from J; bases not matched to a gene: 6. The CDR3 loop is CASSEFGGRGETQYF. In DNA, the CDR3 is TGTGCCAGCAGTGAATTTGGCGGGAGGGGTGAGACCCAGTACTTC.

The rearrangement uses TRBV27 and TRBJ2-3, with 9 bases aligning to TRBD1. Germline CDR1 MNHEY, CDR2 SMNVEV (reference sequence). This CDR3 is built from 14 residues. Germline trimming cut 5 bases from V and 5 bases from J; bases unmatched to any gene: 5. CDR3 coding DNA: TGTGCCAGCAGTCTAGGGACAGGGAGAGATACGCAGTATTTT. It is translated as CASSLGTGRDTQYF.

The chain employs TRBV19 and TRBJ2-7; D gene uncertain. V was trimmed by 5 bases and J by 1 base, leaving 6 bases between them. Germline V lookup: CDR1 LNHDA, CDR2 SQIVND (reference sequence). There are 12 residues in the CDR3. The CDR3 DNA follows: TGTGCCAGTAGTCAGGCTTCCTACGAGCAGTACTTC. Its protein product is CASSQASYEQYF.

The chain uses TRBV4-2 and TRBJ2-7; the D gene is possibly TRBD2 (5 bases). CDR1 is LGHNA and CDR2 is YNFKEQ in the germline V gene. This CDR3 region has 15 residues. Trimming removed 2 bases at V and 3 bases at J, with 14 bases between. Written as DNA, the CDR3 is TGTGCCAGCAGCCAACCCCGGACTGGCAACTACGAGCAGTACTTC. Its translation is CASSQPRTGNYEQYF.

The chain combines TRBV7-8 with TRBJ1-5, with D possibly matching TRBD1 (6 bases). The V and J ends lost 1 base and 0 bases respectively, with 13 bases between them. This CDR3 region has 17 residues. Germline CDR1 is SGHVS and CDR2 is FQNEAQ. CDR3: CASSLGTVPSSNQPQHF. CDR3 coding DNA: TGTGCCAGCAGCTTAGGGACAGTGCCGAGTAGCAATCAGCCCCAGCATTTT.

The gene calls are TRBV6-6 and TRBJ2-7; D is unclear. Germline CDR1 and CDR2: MNHNY and SVGAGI (reference sequence). The V end lost 4 bases, the J end lost 2 bases, and 12 bases lay between the germline ends. The CDR3 contains 14 residues. CDR3 loop: CASSSLGSAYEQYF. The CDR3 DNA sequence: TGTGCCAGCAGTTCCCTGGGCTCAGCCTACGAGCAGTACTTC.

The CDR3 loop reads CASSLVTRGRRFLAEETQYF. The DNA for the CDR3 is TGCGCCAGCAGCTTGGTGACGCGCGGGAGAAGGTTTCTGGCAGAAGAGACCCAGTACTTC. The chain couples TRBV5-1 to TRBJ2-5; 7 bases are shared with TRBD2. CDR3 size: 20 residues. V was clipped by 0 bases and J by 3 bases; unmatched bases: 20. CDR1 and CDR2 (germline): SGHRS, YFSETQ.

The chain is built from TRBV4-2 and TRBJ2-7; 8 positions agree with TRBD2. Germline CDR1 is LGHNA and CDR2 is YNFKEQ. J gave up 2 bases and V 1 base, and 7 bases lay outside the gene matches. This CDR3 is built from 16 residues. CDR3 in amino acids: CASSQAGTRPPYEQYF. CDR3 nucleotides: TGTGCCAGCAGCCAAGCCGGGACTAGGCCTCCCTACGAGCAGTACTTC.

The rearrangement joins TRBV4-1 to TRBJ2-5, with a weak D call TRBD1 (5 bases). Trimming stripped 4 bases from V and 6 bases from J, with 21 bases between. The CDR3 is 16 amino acids. Per the germline V gene, CDR1 is MGHRA and CDR2 is YSYEKL. CDR3 in DNA: TGCGCCAGCAGCCCAGACCCGACAGCCCGAGCGAAGACCCAGTACTTC. It codes for CASSPDPTARAKTQYF.

The chain carries TRBV7-8 and TRBJ1-4, with TRBD1 matching 7 bases. This CDR3 region has 15 residues. With V trimmed by 1 base and J by 7 bases, 6 bases remained unmatched. Germline-derived CDR1 and CDR2 are SGHVS and FQNEAQ. The CDR3 bases are TGTGCCAGCAGCTTAGGGTTCAGGGGGACTGAAAAACTGTTTTTT. Its translation is CASSLGFRGTEKLFF.

This sequence joins TRBV6-1 and TRBJ2-5, with D hard to call. Per the germline V gene, CDR1 is MNHNS and CDR2 is SASEGT. This CDR3 has 15 amino acids. The V and J ends lost 7 bases and 2 bases respectively, with 17 bases between them. CDR3 DNA: TGTGCCAGCATCCCACCAACTCGGTTACAAGAGACCCAGTACTTC. This encodes CASIPPTRLQETQYF.